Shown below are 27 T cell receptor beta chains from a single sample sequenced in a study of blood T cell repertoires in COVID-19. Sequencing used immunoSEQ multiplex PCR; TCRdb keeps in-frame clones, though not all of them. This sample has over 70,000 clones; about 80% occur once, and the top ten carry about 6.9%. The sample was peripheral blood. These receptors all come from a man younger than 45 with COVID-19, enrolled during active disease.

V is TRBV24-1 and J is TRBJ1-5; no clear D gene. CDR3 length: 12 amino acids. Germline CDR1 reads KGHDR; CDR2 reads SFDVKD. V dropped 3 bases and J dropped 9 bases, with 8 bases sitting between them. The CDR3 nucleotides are TGTGCCACCAGTGATACTGGCGGGCCCCAGCATTTT. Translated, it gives CATSDTGGPQHF.

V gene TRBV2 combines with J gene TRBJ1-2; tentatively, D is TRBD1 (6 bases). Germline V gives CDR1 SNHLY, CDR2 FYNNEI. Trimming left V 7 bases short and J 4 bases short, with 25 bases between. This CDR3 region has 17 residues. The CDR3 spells CASTTDGKDSRSYGYTF. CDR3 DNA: TGTGCCAGCACCACGGACGGAAAGGACAGTCGAAGCTATGGCTACACCTTC.

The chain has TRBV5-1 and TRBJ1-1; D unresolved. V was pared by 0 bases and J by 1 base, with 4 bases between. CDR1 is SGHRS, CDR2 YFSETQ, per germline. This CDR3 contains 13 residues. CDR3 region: CASSLGGNTEAFF. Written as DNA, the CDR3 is TGCGCCAGCAGCTTGGGCGGGAACACTGAAGCTTTCTTT.

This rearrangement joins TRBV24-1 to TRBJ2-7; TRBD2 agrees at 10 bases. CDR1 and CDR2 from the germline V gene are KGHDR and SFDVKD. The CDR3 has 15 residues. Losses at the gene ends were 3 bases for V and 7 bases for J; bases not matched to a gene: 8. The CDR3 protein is CATSDPSGRSWEQYF. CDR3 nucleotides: TGTGCCACCAGTGATCCTAGCGGGAGATCGTGGGAGCAGTACTTC.

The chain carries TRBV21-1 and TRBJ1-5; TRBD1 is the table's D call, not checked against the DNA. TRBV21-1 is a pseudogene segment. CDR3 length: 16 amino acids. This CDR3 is CASTRIDRGGNQPQHF. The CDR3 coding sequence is TGTGCCAGCACCCGTATTGACAGGGGAGGGAATCAGCCCCAGCATTTT.

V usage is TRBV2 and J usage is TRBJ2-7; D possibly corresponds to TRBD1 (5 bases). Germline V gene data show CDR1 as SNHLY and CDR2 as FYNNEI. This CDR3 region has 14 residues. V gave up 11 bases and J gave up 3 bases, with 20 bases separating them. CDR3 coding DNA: TGTGCCTATAAGAACGCAGGGATTGGCTACGAGCAGTACTTC. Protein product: CAYKNAGIGYEQYF.

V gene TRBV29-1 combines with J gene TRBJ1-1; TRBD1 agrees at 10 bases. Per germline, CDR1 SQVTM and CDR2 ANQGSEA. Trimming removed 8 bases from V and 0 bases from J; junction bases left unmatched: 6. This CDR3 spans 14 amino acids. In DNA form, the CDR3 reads TGCAGCTGCCGACAGGGGGCCATGAACACTGAAGCTTTCTTT. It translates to CSCRQGAMNTEAFF.

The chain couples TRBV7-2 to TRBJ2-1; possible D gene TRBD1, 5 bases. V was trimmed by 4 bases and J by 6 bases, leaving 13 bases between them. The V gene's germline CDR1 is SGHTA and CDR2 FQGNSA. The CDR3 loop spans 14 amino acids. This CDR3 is CASSSLGRSNEQFF. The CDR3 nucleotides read TGTGCCAGCAGCTCCCTGGGGCGCTCCAATGAGCAGTTCTTC.

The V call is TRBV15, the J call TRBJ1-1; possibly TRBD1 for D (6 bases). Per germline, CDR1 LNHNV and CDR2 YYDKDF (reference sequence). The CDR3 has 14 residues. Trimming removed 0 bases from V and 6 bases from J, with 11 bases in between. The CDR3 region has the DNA TGTGCCACCAGCAGAGATGTGGGGGGGCCTGAAGCTTTCTTT. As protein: CATSRDVGGPEAFF.

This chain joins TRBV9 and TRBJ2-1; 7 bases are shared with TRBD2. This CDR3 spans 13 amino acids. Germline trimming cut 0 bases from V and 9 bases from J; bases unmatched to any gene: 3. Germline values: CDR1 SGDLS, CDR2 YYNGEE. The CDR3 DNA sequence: TGTGCCAGCAGCGTAGAGCGGGAAGGTGAGCAGTTCTTC. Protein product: CASSVEREGEQFF.

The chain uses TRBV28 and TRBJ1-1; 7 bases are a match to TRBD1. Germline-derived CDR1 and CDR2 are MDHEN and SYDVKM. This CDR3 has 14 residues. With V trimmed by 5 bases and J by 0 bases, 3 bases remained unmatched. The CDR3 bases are TGTGCCAGCAGTGACGACAGGGTGAACACTGAAGCTTTCTTT. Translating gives CASSDDRVNTEAFF.

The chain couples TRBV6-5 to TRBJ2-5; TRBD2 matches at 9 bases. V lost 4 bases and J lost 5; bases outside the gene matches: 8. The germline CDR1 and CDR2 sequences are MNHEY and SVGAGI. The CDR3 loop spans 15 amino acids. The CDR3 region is CASSSGLASRETQYF. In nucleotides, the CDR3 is TGTGCCAGCAGTTCGGGACTAGCCTCGCGGGAGACCCAGTACTTC.

CDR3 protein: CASSLEQFSTDTQYF. CDR3 nucleotides: TGTGCCAGCAGCTTGGAACAGTTTAGCACAGATACGCAGTATTTT. The chain recombines TRBV5-4 with TRBJ2-3; D remains ambiguous. V was cut by 0 bases and J by 0 bases, with 8 bases left in between. The CDR3 is 15 amino acids. Germline-derived CDR1 and CDR2 are SGHNT and YYREEE (reference sequence).

CDR3 nucleotide sequence: TGTGCCAGCAGCTCAGACAGGGAAGTCAACTATGGCTACACCTTC. Encoded protein: CASSSDREVNYGYTF. The J gene is TRBJ1-2, the V gene TRBV11-2, with 7 bases matching TRBD1. Germline V gives CDR1 SGHAT, CDR2 FQNNGV. This CDR3 comprises 15 residues. With 4 bases clipped from V and 2 bases from J, the junction kept 7 bases outside the gene matches.

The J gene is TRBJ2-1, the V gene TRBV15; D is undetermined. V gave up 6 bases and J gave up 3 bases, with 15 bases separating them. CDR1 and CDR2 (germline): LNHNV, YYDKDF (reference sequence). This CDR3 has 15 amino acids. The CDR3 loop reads CATSPRSVNYNEQFF. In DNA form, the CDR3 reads TGTGCCACCAGTCCCAGAAGCGTTAACTACAATGAGCAGTTCTTC. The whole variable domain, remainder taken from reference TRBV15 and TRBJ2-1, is DAMVIQNPRYQVTQFGKPVTLSCSQTLNHNVMYWYQQKSSQAPKLLFHYYDKDFNNEADTPDNFQSRRPNTSFCFLDIRSPGLGDTAMYLCATSPRSVNYNEQFFGPGTRLTVL.

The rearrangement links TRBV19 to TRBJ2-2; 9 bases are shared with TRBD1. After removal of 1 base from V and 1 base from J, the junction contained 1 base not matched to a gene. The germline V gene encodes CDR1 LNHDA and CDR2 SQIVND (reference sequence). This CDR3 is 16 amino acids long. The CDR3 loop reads CASSIGQGGNTGELFF. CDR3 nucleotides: TGTGCCAGTAGTATAGGACAGGGGGGGAACACCGGGGAGCTGTTTTTT.

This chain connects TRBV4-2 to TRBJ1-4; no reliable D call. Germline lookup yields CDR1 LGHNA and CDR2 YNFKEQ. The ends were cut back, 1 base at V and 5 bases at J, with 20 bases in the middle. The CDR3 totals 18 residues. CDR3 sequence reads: CASSQVSGSGIRNEKLFF. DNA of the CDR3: TGTGCCAGCAGCCAAGTCTCAGGATCCGGGATCAGGAATGAAAAACTGTTTTTT.

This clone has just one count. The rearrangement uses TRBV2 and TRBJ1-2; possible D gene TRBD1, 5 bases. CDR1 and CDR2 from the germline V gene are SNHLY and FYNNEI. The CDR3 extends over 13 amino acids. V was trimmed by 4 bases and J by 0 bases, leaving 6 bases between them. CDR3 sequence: CASSGQTNYGYTF. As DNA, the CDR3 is TGTGCCAGCAGTGGACAGACTAACTATGGCTACACCTTC. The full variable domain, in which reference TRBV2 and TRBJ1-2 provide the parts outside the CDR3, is EPEVTQTPSHQVTQMGQEVILRCVPISNHLYFYWYRQILGQKVEFLVSFYNNEISEKSEIFDDQFSVERPDGSNFTLKIRSTKLEDSAMYFCASSGQTNYGYTFGSGTRLTVV.

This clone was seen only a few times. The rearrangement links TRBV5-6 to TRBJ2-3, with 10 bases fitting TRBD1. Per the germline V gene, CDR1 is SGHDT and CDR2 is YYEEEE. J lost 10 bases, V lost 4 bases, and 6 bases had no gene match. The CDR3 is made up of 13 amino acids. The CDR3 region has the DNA TGTGCCAGCAGCAGGGGACAGGGGTTGGCGCAGTATTTT. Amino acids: CASSRGQGLAQYF.

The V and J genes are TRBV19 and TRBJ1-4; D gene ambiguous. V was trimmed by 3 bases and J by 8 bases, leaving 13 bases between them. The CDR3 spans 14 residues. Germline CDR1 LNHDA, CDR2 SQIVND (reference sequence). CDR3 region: CASSITSGGEKLFF. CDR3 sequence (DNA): TGTGCCAGTAGTATCACGTCAGGCGGGGAAAAACTGTTTTTT.

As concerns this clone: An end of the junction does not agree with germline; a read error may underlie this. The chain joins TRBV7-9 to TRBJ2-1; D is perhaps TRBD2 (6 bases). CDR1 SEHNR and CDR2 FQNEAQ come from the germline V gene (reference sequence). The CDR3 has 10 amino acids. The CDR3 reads CAIGGGIMVF. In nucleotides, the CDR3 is TGTGCCATCGGCGGCGGGATTATGGTCTTC.

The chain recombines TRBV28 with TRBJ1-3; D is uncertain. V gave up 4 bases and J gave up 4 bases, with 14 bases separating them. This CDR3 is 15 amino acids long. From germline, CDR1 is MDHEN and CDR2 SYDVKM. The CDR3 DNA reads TGTGCCAGCAGTTCCCGCCCCAGAGGGGGAAACACCATATATTTT. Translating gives CASSSRPRGGNTIYF.

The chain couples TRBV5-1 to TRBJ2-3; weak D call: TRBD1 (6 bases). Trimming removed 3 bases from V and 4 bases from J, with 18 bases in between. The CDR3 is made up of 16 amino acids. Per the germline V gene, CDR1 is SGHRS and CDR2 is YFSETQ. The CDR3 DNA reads TGCGCCAGCAGCTCGGGACCACAGGGACGGTCAGATACGCAGTATTTT. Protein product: CASSSGPQGRSDTQYF.

The CDR3 region has the DNA TGCAGCGAGACAGGGGACAATGAGCAGTTCTTC. Its translation: CSETGDNEQFF. The chain carries TRBV29-1 and TRBJ2-1; 8 bases fit TRBD1. The CDR3 is made up of 11 amino acids. The germline V gene has CDR1 SQVTM and CDR2 ANQGSEA. Germline trimming cut 7 bases from V and 5 bases from J; bases unmatched to any gene: 1.

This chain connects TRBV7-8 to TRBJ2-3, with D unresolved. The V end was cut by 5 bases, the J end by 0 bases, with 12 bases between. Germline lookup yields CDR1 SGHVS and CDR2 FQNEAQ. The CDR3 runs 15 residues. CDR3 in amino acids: CASSPQATSTDTQYF. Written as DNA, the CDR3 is TGTGCCAGCAGCCCGCAAGCGACCAGCACAGATACGCAGTATTTT.

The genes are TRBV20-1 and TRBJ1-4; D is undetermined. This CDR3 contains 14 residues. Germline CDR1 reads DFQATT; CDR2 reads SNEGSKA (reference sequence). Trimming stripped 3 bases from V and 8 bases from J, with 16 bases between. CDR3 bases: TGCAGTGCTAGTTTAGGCGGGGTTGACGAAAAACTGTTTTTT. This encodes CSASLGGVDEKLFF.

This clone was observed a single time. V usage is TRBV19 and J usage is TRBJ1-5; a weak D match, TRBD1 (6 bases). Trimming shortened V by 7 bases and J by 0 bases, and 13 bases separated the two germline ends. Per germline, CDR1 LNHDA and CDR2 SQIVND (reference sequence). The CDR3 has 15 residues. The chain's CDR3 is CASTTATGSNQPQHF. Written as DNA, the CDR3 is TGTGCCAGTACTACTGCGACAGGTAGCAATCAGCCCCAGCATTTT.